The rows below give T cell receptor beta chains drawn from one sample of a study of identical twins. MiXCR was run by TCRdb on the 5' RACE reads, yielding one entry per CDR3 protein. The sample lists some 900,000 distinct CDR3 sequences, 10% to 15% occurring once. These data also formed part of another study, on yellow fever vaccine responses in identical twins.

Sequencing was carried out using PBMCs. The receptors stem from a young woman in good health. The conserved cysteine and the conserved F or W are not part of the CDR3 here.

v_call: TRBV4-1; j_call: TRBJ1-2; cdr3_aa: ASSQGPGQGNGYT
v_call: TRBV20-1; j_call: TRBJ2-5; cdr3_aa: SDQTQY
v_call: TRBV28; j_call: TRBJ1-1; cdr3_aa: ASSSGDRGRRTEAF
v_call: TRBV6-4; j_call: TRBJ2-1; cdr3_aa: ASSAGNHNEQF
v_call: TRBV4-2; j_call: TRBJ1-4; cdr3_aa: ASSRYRDRGANEKLF
v_call: TRBV9; j_call: TRBJ2-2; cdr3_aa: ASSTGPQGELF
v_call: TRBV4-1; j_call: TRBJ2-2; cdr3_aa: ASSQYSGSGNTGELF
v_call: TRBV12-3/TRBV12-4; j_call: TRBJ2-1; cdr3_aa: ASSSTGGRRFGYGDNEQF
v_call: TRBV5-1; j_call: TRBJ1-6; cdr3_aa: ASSLEGRGNNSPLH
v_call: TRBV2; j_call: TRBJ2-7; cdr3_aa: ASIASSYEQY
v_call: TRBV12-3/TRBV12-4; j_call: TRBJ2-3; cdr3_aa: ATTRGASGDTQY
v_call: TRBV10-3; j_call: TRBJ2-7; cdr3_aa: AITTGGSGYEQY
v_call: TRBV3-1; j_call: TRBJ2-5; cdr3_aa: ASSTRGGEQTQY
v_call: TRBV20-1; j_call: TRBJ2-1; cdr3_aa: SAIWGGIYNEQF
v_call: TRBV7-9; j_call: TRBJ2-5; cdr3_aa: ASSFPDRETQY
v_call: TRBV18; j_call: TRBJ2-5; cdr3_aa: ASSPPTRSRVETQY
v_call: TRBV29-1; j_call: TRBJ2-1; cdr3_aa: SVSQTGSYNEQF
v_call: TRBV7-2; j_call: TRBJ2-7; cdr3_aa: ASSLIAGGGLEQY
v_call: TRBV9; j_call: TRBJ2-1; cdr3_aa: ASSVGREGYNEQF
v_call: TRBV5-1; j_call: TRBJ2-6; cdr3_aa: ASSPDPPGANVLT
v_call: TRBV7-9; j_call: TRBJ1-1; cdr3_aa: AVGTGGTEAF
v_call: TRBV7-8; j_call: TRBJ2-2; cdr3_aa: ASSFLTWDRGSTGELF
v_call: TRBV12-3/TRBV12-4; j_call: TRBJ2-2; cdr3_aa: ASSPLGGGELF
v_call: TRBV24-1; j_call: TRBJ2-1; cdr3_aa: ATGTSGYNEQF
v_call: TRBV2; j_call: TRBJ2-5; cdr3_aa: ASSGPSLGETQY
v_call: TRBV27; j_call: TRBJ2-2; cdr3_aa: ASSAGQGARELF
v_call: TRBV4-1; j_call: TRBJ2-1; cdr3_aa: ASSQDAAGGVNEQF